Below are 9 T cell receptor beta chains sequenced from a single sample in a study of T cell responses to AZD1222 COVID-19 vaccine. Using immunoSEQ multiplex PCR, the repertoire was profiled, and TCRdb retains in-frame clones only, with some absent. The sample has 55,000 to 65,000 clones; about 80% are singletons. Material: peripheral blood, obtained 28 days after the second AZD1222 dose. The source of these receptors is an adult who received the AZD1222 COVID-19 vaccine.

The CDR3 nucleotides read TGTGCCAGCAGCTTTGTCTCGGACACTGAAGCTTTCTTT. Translating it yields CASSFVSDTEAFF. The gene calls are TRBV11-2 and TRBJ1-1, with D uncertain. This CDR3 has 13 amino acids. Trimming removed 3 bases at V and 3 bases at J, with 8 bases between. CDR1 and CDR2 (germline): SGHAT, FQNNGV.

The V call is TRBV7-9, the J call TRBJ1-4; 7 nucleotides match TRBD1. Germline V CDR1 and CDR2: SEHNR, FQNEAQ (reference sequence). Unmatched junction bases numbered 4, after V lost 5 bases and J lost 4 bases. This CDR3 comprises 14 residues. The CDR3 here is CASSLGQNNEKLFF. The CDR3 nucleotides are TGTGCCAGCAGCCTGGGACAGAATAATGAAAAACTGTTTTTT.

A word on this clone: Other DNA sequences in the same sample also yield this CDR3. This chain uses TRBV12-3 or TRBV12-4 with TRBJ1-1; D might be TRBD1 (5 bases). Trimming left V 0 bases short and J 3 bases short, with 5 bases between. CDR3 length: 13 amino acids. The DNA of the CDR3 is TGTGCCAGCAGTTTAGCGGGGGACACTGAAGCTTTCTTT. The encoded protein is CASSLAGDTEAFF.

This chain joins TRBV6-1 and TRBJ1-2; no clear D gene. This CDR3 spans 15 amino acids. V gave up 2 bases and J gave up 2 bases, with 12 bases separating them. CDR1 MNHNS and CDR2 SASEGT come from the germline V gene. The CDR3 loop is CASSERAGANYGYTF. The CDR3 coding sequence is TGTGCCAGCAGTGAACGGGCAGGAGCCAACTATGGCTACACCTTC.

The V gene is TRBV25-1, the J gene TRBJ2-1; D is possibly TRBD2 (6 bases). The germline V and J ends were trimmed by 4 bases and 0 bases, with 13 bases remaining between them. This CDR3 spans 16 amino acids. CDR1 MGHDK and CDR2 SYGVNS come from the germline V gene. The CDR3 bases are TGTGCCAGCAGTGGAGGGACTTGGAGCTCCTACAATGAGCAGTTCTTC. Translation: CASSGGTWSSYNEQFF.

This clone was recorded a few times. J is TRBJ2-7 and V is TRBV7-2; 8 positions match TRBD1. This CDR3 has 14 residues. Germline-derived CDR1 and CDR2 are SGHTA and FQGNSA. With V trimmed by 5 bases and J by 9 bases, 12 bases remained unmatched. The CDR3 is CASSQGQGPRGQYF. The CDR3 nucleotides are TGTGCCAGCAGCCAAGGACAGGGTCCTCGGGGGCAGTACTTC.

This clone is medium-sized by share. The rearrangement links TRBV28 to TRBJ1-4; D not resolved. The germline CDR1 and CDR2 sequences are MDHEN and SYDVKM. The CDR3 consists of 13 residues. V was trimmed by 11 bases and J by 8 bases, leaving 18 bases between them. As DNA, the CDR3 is TGTGCCTGCGCTGGGTACGGAGAGGAAAAACTGTTTTTT. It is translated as CACAGYGEEKLFF.

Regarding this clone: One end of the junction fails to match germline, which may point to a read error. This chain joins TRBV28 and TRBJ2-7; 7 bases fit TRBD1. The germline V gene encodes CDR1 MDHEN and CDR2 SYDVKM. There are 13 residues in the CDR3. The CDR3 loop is CASQTGDAYGQYF. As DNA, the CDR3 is TGTGCCAGCCAAACAGGGGACGCGTACGGGCAGTACTTC.

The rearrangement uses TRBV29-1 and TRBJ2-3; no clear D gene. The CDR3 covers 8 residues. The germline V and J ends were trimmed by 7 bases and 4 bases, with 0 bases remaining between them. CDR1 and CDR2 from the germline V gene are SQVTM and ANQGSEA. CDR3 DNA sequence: TGCAGCGCAGATACGCAGTATTTT. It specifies CSADTQYF.